The 20 T cell receptor beta chains listed next were all sequenced from one sample in a study of shared clonotypes between healthy human individuals. Repertoires were generated with immunoSEQ multiplex PCR, while TCRdb's copy carries only in-frame clones and drops some. The table shows some 900,000 clones, with about three quarters occurring only once. The sample was memory CD4+ T cells sorted from blood. Subset specified: CD45RA-negative fraction. The receptors originated from a man younger than 35 in good health.

The V call is TRBV11-3, the J call TRBJ2-1, with D possibly TRBD2 on 6 matching bases. V gave up 2 bases and J gave up 5 bases, with 13 bases separating them. Germline V lookup: CDR1 SGHNT, CDR2 YENEEA. This CDR3 region has 15 residues. The CDR3 DNA reads as TGTGCCAGCAGCTTATTTAGCGGATTCAACAATGAGCAGTTCTTC. Its translation is CASSLFSGFNNEQFF.

The chain employs TRBV5-1 and TRBJ2-1; 8 nucleotides line up with TRBD2. Germline V gene data show CDR1 as SGHRS and CDR2 as YFSETQ. The V and J ends lost 2 bases and 0 bases, in that order; junction bases with no gene match: 1. This CDR3 has 15 residues. The CDR3 coding sequence is TGCGCCAGCAGCTTTAGCGGGGACTCCTACAATGAGCAGTTCTTC. It specifies CASSFSGDSYNEQFF.

This clone came up many times. The chain couples TRBV5-6 to TRBJ1-3; TRBD1 matches 8 bases. The ends lost 0 bases at V and 4 bases at J; junction bases unmatched: 15. CDR3 size: 19 residues. Germline CDR1 SGHDT, CDR2 YYEEEE. This CDR3 reads CASSLEVLNAGGRGNTIYF. The DNA of the CDR3 is TGTGCCAGCAGCTTGGAAGTTTTGAATGCAGGGGGCAGGGGAAACACCATATATTTT.

This clone has at least ten counts. This sequence joins TRBV13 and TRBJ2-5, with TRBD1 identical over 8 bases. CDR3 size: 17 residues. The V and J ends lost 4 bases and 3 bases, in that order; junction bases with no gene match: 13. CDR1 is PRHDT, CDR2 FYEKMQ, per germline (reference sequence). For the CDR3, the DNA is TGTGCCAGCAGCTATCGATGGGGGGACAGGACCGAAGAGACCCAGTACTTC. Translated, it gives CASSYRWGDRTEETQYF.

V usage is TRBV28 and J usage is TRBJ1-1; unclear D gene. The CDR3 contains 14 residues. The germline V gene encodes CDR1 MDHEN and CDR2 SYDVKM. Between the trimmed V and J ends, which lost 6 bases and 0 bases, there was a span of 11 bases. The CDR3 loop reads CASSPLPLNTEAFF. CDR3 DNA: TGTGCCAGCAGCCCTCTTCCTTTGAACACTGAAGCTTTCTTT.

The V gene is TRBV6-1, the J gene TRBJ1-6, with TRBD1 matching over 7 bases. Germline V gene lookup returns CDR1 MNHNS and CDR2 SASEGT. V lost 6 bases and J lost 9; bases outside the gene matches: 8. CDR3 length equals 14 residues. For the CDR3, the DNA is TGTGCCAGCAGCCTACAGGGGTCTAGTTCACCCCTCCACTTT. Amino acids: CASSLQGSSSPLHF.

The rearrangement uses TRBV19 and TRBJ1-5; D uncertain. With 5 bases removed from V and 5 bases from J, the gap between germline ends came to 10 bases. CDR1 and CDR2 (germline): LNHDA, SQIVND (reference sequence). The CDR3 totals 13 residues. CDR3 sequence (DNA): TGTGCCAGTAGTGATTCAATTGATCAGCCCCAGCATTTT. This sequence encodes CASSDSIDQPQHF.

Only a few counts were recorded for this clone. The chain combines TRBV10-3 with TRBJ1-1; TRBD1 might be the D (5 bases). The germline V gene encodes CDR1 ENHRY and CDR2 SYGVKD. CDR3 length equals 12 residues. V shed 6 bases and J shed 3 bases, with 8 bases lying between them. The DNA of the CDR3 is TGTGCCATCAGCGCAGGGTACACTGAAGCTTTCTTT. It translates to CAISAGYTEAFF.

V is TRBV5-1 and J is TRBJ2-7, with TRBD2 identical over 9 bases. From germline, CDR1 is SGHRS and CDR2 YFSETQ. V was clipped by 4 bases and J by 2 bases; unmatched bases: 7. This CDR3 has 15 residues. The CDR3 DNA sequence: TGCGCCAGCAGCGTTGACATAGCGGGGGCCTACGAGCAGTACTTC. Protein sequence: CASSVDIAGAYEQYF.

The gene calls are TRBV28 and TRBJ2-1; D is uncertain. Germline assignment: CDR1 MDHEN and CDR2 SYDVKM. V shed 1 base and J shed 4 bases, with 14 bases lying between them. This CDR3 comprises 16 residues. CDR3 bases: TGTGCCAGCAGTTTATCGGGTTTTACGCGGTACAATGAGCAGTTCTTC. Protein: CASSLSGFTRYNEQFF.

This rearrangement joins TRBV9 to TRBJ2-1, with 10 positions matching TRBD2. The CDR3 totals 15 residues. In germline, CDR1 is SGDLS, CDR2 YYNGEE. V lost 0 bases to trimming and J lost 7 bases; unmatched junction nucleotides: 4. This CDR3 reads CASSVGALAGNEQFF. CDR3 coding DNA: TGTGCCAGCAGCGTAGGTGCACTAGCGGGAAATGAGCAGTTCTTC.

This clone turned up a few times. The chain employs TRBV25-1 and TRBJ1-1; 9 bases map to TRBD1. The germline V gene encodes CDR1 MGHDK and CDR2 SYGVNS. The CDR3 totals 13 residues. Unmatched junction bases numbered 6, after V lost 7 bases and J lost 6 bases. The CDR3 nucleotides read TGTGCCAGCAAAGGACAGGGGAGGGCTGAAGCTTTCTTT. It yields the protein CASKGQGRAEAFF.

This sequence joins TRBV7-9 and TRBJ2-5; TRBD2 matches 13 bases. Per the germline V gene, CDR1 is SEHNR and CDR2 is FQNEAQ (reference sequence). CDR3 length: 18 residues. V lost 5 bases to trimming and J lost 2 bases; unmatched junction nucleotides: 11. DNA for the CDR3: TGTGCCAGCAGCCGCAACTGGGGACTAGCGGGATCGCAAGAGACCCAGTACTTC. Translation: CASSRNWGLAGSQETQYF.

This chain connects TRBV9 to TRBJ2-7, with D perhaps TRBD1 (6 bases). CDR1 SGDLS and CDR2 YYNGEE come from the germline V gene. This CDR3 is 14 amino acids long. Trimming took off 0 bases at V and 6 bases at J, with 13 bases between the two ends. CDR3 in DNA: TGTGCCAGCAGCGTAGGAGGGGGATGGGGCGAGCAGTACTTC. Translation: CASSVGGGWGEQYF.

This clone was counted between two and nine times. This sequence joins TRBV14 and TRBJ1-1; no reliable D call. The CDR3 extends over 13 amino acids. Germline CDR1 is SGHDN and CDR2 is FVKESK. Trimming removed 4 bases from V and 1 base from J, with 7 bases in between. The chain's CDR3 is CASSLMSNTEAFF. The CDR3 DNA sequence: TGTGCCAGCAGCCTAATGTCGAACACTGAAGCTTTCTTT.

As concerns this clone: Additional DNA sequences in this sample encode the identical CDR3. The rearrangement joins TRBV30 to TRBJ2-4; D is perhaps TRBD2 (7 bases). Trimming stripped 4 bases from V and 1 base from J, with 23 bases between. Germline CDR1 is GTSNPN and CDR2 is SVGIG (reference sequence). The CDR3 runs 18 residues. The CDR3 DNA reads as TGTGCCTGGAAAGGGGGGGCGTTCAGTCCCAACGCCAAAAACATTCAGTACTTC. It codes for CAWKGGAFSPNAKNIQYF.

CDR3 DNA: TGTGCCAGCAGTTTGGTGGACAGCGCCTACGAGCAGTACTTC. Translated, it gives CASSLVDSAYEQYF. The V and J genes are TRBV27 and TRBJ2-7; D is perhaps TRBD1 (6 bases). Trimming pared 3 bases from V and 2 bases from J, leaving 11 bases between. The CDR3 runs 14 residues. The germline V gene has CDR1 MNHEY and CDR2 SMNVEV (reference sequence).

This clone appeared a single time. The chain uses TRBV6-4 and TRBJ1-2; D possibly corresponds to TRBD1 (5 bases). Germline CDR1 reads MRHNA; CDR2 reads SNTAGT. Trimming removed 5 bases from V and 4 bases from J, with 8 bases in between. The CDR3 length is 12 residues. The CDR3 DNA reads TGTGCCAGCAGTAACAGGTCCTATGGCTACACCTTC. As protein: CASSNRSYGYTF.

The chain recombines TRBV7-8 with TRBJ1-2, with a possible D match to TRBD1 (6 bases). The CDR3 runs 14 residues. V was shortened by 5 bases and J by 8 bases, with 18 bases between the two germline ends. Germline V gives CDR1 SGHVS, CDR2 FQNEAQ. Here the CDR3 reads CASSPSGGAQGYTF. The CDR3 DNA reads as TGTGCCAGCAGCCCTTCCGGGGGGGCGCAGGGCTACACCTTC.

This clone came up once. This chain links TRBV7-2 with TRBJ1-2; D is perhaps TRBD1 (5 bases). Germline CDR1 is SGHTA and CDR2 is FQGNSA. V lost 6 bases, J lost 7 bases, and 21 bases lay in between. The CDR3 has 15 amino acids. The CDR3 DNA reads TGTGCCAGCAGGGGTATTGGGGGGACCGAAATTGGCTACACCTTC. It is translated as CASRGIGGTEIGYTF.